A single sample gave rise to the 14 T cell receptor beta chains below, sequenced in a study of beta chain features in type 1 diabetes. Isolated RNA was reverse transcribed in full, so expressed TCRB transcripts were sequenced. The method was immunoSEQ multiplex PCR; TCRdb's version includes in-frame clones alone and lacks a portion of them. The sample holds 110,000 to 150,000 clones, 6.9% seen once. The sequenced material came from central memory CD4+ T cells from blood. The receptor source for this set is a woman in her twenties or thirties in good health.

This clone has a count of ten or more. The J gene is TRBJ1-2, the V gene TRBV18; 9 bases align to TRBD1. V shed 4 bases, J shed 8 bases, and the junction held 14 bases outside the gene matches. Germline assignment: CDR1 KGHSH and CDR2 LQKENI. The CDR3 extends over 16 amino acids. The chain's CDR3 is CASSLQGQGTVNGYTF. The CDR3 nucleotides read TGTGCCAGCTCACTTCAGGGACAGGGTACGGTCAACGGCTACACCTTC. The entire variable domain, with the rest obtained from reference TRBV18 and TRBJ1-2, is as follows: NAGVMQNPRHLVRRRGQEARLRCSPMKGHSHVYWYRQLPEEGLKFMVYLQKENIIDESGMPKERFSAEFPKEGPSILRIQQVVRGDSAAYFCASSLQGQGTVNGYTFGSGTRLTVV.

Many counts were recorded for this clone. The chain recombines TRBV30 with TRBJ1-2; 8 bases align to TRBD1. The CDR3 contains 14 residues. Germline assignment: CDR1 GTSNPN and CDR2 SVGIG (reference sequence). The junction had 9 bases not matched to a gene; V was cut back by 5 bases and J by 4 bases. Here the CDR3 DNA reads TGTGCCTGGGACCCCGGACAGGGCGGCTATGGCTACACCTTC. Translation: CAWDPGQGGYGYTF.

This clone showed up just a few times. J is TRBJ1-1 and V is TRBV7-2; 7 bases are shared with TRBD1. Germline-derived CDR1 and CDR2 are SGHTA and FQGNSA. J gave up 5 bases and V 3 bases, and 6 bases lay outside the gene matches. This CDR3 contains 14 residues. In DNA, the CDR3 is TGTGCCAGCAGCTTTGGAGGGGGCGGTACTGAAGCTTTCTTT. Protein sequence: CASSFGGGGTEAFF. Supplemented by reference TRBV7-2 and TRBJ1-1, the full variable domain reads GAGVSQSPSNKVTEKGKDVELRCDPISGHTALYWYRQSLGQGLEFLIYFQGNSAPDKSGLPSDRFSAERTGGSVSTLTIQRTQQEDSAVYLCASSFGGGGTEAFFGQGTRLTVV.

The chain employs TRBV28 and TRBJ1-4; D is unresolved. The CDR3 consists of 12 residues. Trimming removed 5 bases at V and 11 bases at J, with 12 bases between. The germline gives CDR1 MDHEN, CDR2 SYDVKM. The DNA for the CDR3 is TGTGCCAGCAGTCCCTCCACTCGCAAACTGTTTTTT. Its translation is CASSPSTRKLFF. The full variable domain, in which reference TRBV28 and TRBJ1-4 provide the parts outside the CDR3, is DVKVTQSSRYLVKRTGEKVFLECVQDMDHENMFWYRQDPGLGLRLIYFSYDVKMKEKGDIPEGYSVSREKKERFSLILESASTNQTSMYLCASSPSTRKLFFGSGTQLSVL.

This clone was seen many times. The genes are TRBV20-1 and TRBJ2-7; perhaps TRBD1 as D (5 bases). The V gene lost 5 bases and the J gene lost 2 bases, with 7 bases spanning the gap. In germline, CDR1 is DFQATT, CDR2 SNEGSKA (reference sequence). CDR3 length: 11 residues. DNA of the CDR3: TGCAGTGCTGGGGCCGCCTACGAGCAGTACTTC. This translates into CSAGAAYEQYF.

This clone has a count of ten or more. This CDR3 is also generated by other DNA sequences in the sample. The rearrangement joins TRBV28 to TRBJ2-7; 12 bases agree with TRBD2. Germline V gene lookup returns CDR1 MDHEN and CDR2 SYDVKM. V trimming: 5 bases; J trimming: 4 bases; junction bases outside the gene matches: 3. The CDR3 has 14 residues. CDR3: CASSLAGGPYEQYF. The CDR3 bases are TGTGCCAGCAGTCTAGCGGGAGGGCCATACGAGCAGTACTTC.

The sample holds many counts of this clone. The chain links TRBV6-1 to TRBJ2-1; D is undetermined. Per germline, CDR1 MNHNS and CDR2 SASEGT. Trimming removed 4 bases from V and 9 bases from J, with 7 bases in between. The CDR3 sequence is 11 residues long. In DNA form, the CDR3 reads TGTGCCAGCAGTGGGCACACTGAGCAGTTCTTC. Translation: CASSGHTEQFF.

V gene TRBV2 combines with J gene TRBJ2-5; 7 bases are shared with TRBD1. The V gene end was trimmed by 4 bases and the J gene end by 2 bases; junction bases not matched to a gene: 1. The CDR3 has 13 residues. Germline V gene data show CDR1 as SNHLY and CDR2 as FYNNEI. CDR3 protein: CASSATGQETQYF. DNA for the CDR3: TGTGCCAGCAGTGCGACAGGGCAAGAGACCCAGTACTTC.

V is TRBV7-9 and J is TRBJ2-7, with D tentatively TRBD2 (6 bases). Per the germline V gene, CDR1 is SEHNR and CDR2 is FQNEAQ (reference sequence). This CDR3 has 15 residues. V was clipped by 6 bases and J by 2 bases, with 17 bases between them. This chain's CDR3 is CASSLRPGGAYEQYF. CDR3 bases: TGTGCCAGCAGTTTAAGGCCCGGGGGAGCCTACGAGCAGTACTTC.

The genes are TRBV29-1 and TRBJ2-5; 7 positions agree with TRBD1. Trimming at V came to 7 bases and at J to 9 bases, leaving 14 bases not matched to a gene. This CDR3 has 13 residues. Germline V CDR1 and CDR2: SQVTM, ANQGSEA. CDR3: CSAEGQFRSAQYF. The CDR3 DNA reads as TGCAGCGCAGAGGGACAGTTCAGATCGGCCCAGTACTTC.

This clone was seen a few times. The V and J genes are TRBV30 and TRBJ2-2; possibly TRBD1 for D (6 bases). The CDR3 consists of 15 residues. Trimming stripped 0 bases from V and 0 bases from J, with 8 bases between. From germline, CDR1 is GTSNPN and CDR2 SVGIG (reference sequence). The CDR3 loop reads CAWSVGGPNTGELFF. CDR3 DNA: TGTGCCTGGAGTGTAGGGGGACCGAACACCGGGGAGCTGTTTTTT. The complete variable domain, with remaining parts taken from reference TRBV30 and TRBJ2-2, reads SQTIHQWPATLVQPVGSPLSLECTVEGTSNPNLYWYRQAAGRGLQLLFYSVGIGQISSEVPQNLSASRPQDRQFILSSKKLLLSDSGFYLCAWSVGGPNTGELFFGEGSRLTVL.

This clone was observed many times. The V call is TRBV30, the J call TRBJ2-3; no firm D call. The V gene's germline CDR1 is GTSNPN and CDR2 SVGIG (reference sequence). The CDR3 covers 16 residues. V shed 7 bases and J shed 0 bases, with 20 bases lying between them. This chain's CDR3 is CAFSILGRPSTDTQYF. The CDR3 nucleotides are TGTGCCTTCTCCATATTGGGCCGGCCAAGCACAGATACGCAGTATTTT.

The table lists this clone with a few counts. The chain uses TRBV30 and TRBJ2-1; 7 bases match TRBD2. The CDR3 runs to 15 residues. Per germline, CDR1 GTSNPN and CDR2 SVGIG (reference sequence). The J segment lost 0 bases and the V segment lost 5 bases, leaving 7 bases of the junction unmatched. CDR3 nucleotides: TGTGCCTGGTGGGCTAGCGGCAGCTCCTACAATGAGCAGTTCTTC. Its translation: CAWWASGSSYNEQFF.

In DNA form, the CDR3 reads TGTGCCAGCAGCGCTACAGGGGGCGCTGGCTACACCTTC. This gives the protein CASSATGGAGYTF. The V gene is TRBV9, the J gene TRBJ1-2; 9 nucleotides agree with TRBD1. Germline CDR1 is SGDLS and CDR2 is YYNGEE. The CDR3 spans 13 residues. J gave up 7 bases and V 3 bases, and 4 bases lay outside the gene matches. Full variable domain (missing parts from reference TRBV9 and TRBJ1-2): DSGVTQTPKHLITATGQRVTLRCSPRSGDLSVYWYQQSLDQGLQFLIQYYNGEERAKGNILERFSAQQFPDLHSELNLSSLELGDSALYFCASSATGGAGYTFGSGTRLTVV.